This T cell receptor beta chain was captured by sequencing in a study of blood T cell repertoires in COVID-19. Background on the study: Material from acute and convalescent COVID-19 was sourced from the United States, Italy and Spain. PBMCs, B-cell-depleted T cells, or T cells were the source of the cDNA or gDNA that made up the material.

Seattle enrolled patients during active infection and tracked them longitudinally. Sequenced by immunoSEQ multiplex PCR; TCRdb stores in-frame clones only, minus some. The sample holds 200,000 to 250,000 clones; about 83% are singletons and the top ten take about 6%. V lost 4 bases and J lost 7, with 14 bases in between. Germline V gene lookup returns CDR1 SGHRS and CDR2 YFSETQ. The CDR3 covers 14 residues. The rearrangement joins TRBV5-1 to TRBJ1-4, with D hard to call. The sample taken for sequencing was peripheral blood. This TCR derives from a woman at least 80 years old with COVID-19, enrolled during active disease. CDR3 sequence reads: CASSLDGDREKLFF. The CDR3 DNA is TGCGCCAGCAGCCTGGACGGAGATCGTGAAAAACTGTTTTTT.